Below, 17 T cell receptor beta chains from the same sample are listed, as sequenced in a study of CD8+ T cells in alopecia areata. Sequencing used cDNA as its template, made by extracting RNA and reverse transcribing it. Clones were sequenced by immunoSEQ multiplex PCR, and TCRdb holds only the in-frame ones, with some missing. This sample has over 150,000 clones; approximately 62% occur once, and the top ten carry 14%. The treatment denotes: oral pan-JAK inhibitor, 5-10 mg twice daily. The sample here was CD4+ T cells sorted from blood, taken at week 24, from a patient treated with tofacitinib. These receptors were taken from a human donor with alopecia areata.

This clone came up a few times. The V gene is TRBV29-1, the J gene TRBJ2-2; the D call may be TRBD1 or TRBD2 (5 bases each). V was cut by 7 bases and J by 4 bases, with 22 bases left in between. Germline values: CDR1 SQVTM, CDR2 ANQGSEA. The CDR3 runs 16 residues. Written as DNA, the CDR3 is TGCAGCGGCTCTCCGGGACCTTTGGCCGGCACCGGGGAGCTGTTTTTT. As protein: CSGSPGPLAGTGELFF.

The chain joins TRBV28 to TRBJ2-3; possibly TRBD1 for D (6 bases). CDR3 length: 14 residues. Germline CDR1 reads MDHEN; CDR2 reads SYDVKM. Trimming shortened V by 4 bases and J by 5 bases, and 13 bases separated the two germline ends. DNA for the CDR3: TGTGCCAGCAGTTCGTCCGGGACACAAGATACGCAGTATTTT. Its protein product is CASSSSGTQDTQYF.

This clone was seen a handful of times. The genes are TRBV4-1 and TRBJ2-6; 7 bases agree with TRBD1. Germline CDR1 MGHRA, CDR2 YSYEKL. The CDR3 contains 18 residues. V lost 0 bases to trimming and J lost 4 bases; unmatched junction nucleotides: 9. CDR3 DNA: TGCGCCAGCAGCCAAGAGAGACAGGGTCGTGCCGGGGCCAACGTCCTGACTTTC. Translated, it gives CASSQERQGRAGANVLTF.

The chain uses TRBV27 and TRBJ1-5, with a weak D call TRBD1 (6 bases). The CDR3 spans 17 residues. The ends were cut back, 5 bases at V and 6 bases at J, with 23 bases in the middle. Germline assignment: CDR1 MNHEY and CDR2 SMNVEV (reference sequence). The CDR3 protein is CASSPSRGRGYGQPQHF. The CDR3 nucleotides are TGTGCCAGCAGTCCCTCGAGGGGGAGGGGTTATGGTCAGCCCCAGCATTTT.

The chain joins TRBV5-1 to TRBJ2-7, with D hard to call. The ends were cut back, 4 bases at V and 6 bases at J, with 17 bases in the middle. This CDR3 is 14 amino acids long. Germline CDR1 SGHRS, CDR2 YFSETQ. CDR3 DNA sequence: TGCGCCAGCAGCGCGTCCCGGGCACCCCTCGAGCAGTACTTC. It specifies CASSASRAPLEQYF. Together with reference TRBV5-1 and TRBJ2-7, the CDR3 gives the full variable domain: KAGVTQTPRYLIKTRGQQVTLSCSPISGHRSVSWYQQTPGQGLQFLFEYFSETQRNKGNFPGRFSGRQFSNSRSEMNVSTLELGDSALYLCASSASRAPLEQYFGPGTRLTVT.

The CDR3: CASSQDWGSPLHF. CDR3 coding DNA: TGCGCCAGCAGCCAAGATTGGGGTTCACCCCTCCACTTT. J is TRBJ1-6 and V is TRBV4-1; no clear D. Per the germline V gene, CDR1 is MGHRA and CDR2 is YSYEKL. This CDR3 is built from 13 residues. The V gene lost 0 bases and the J gene lost 9 bases, with 6 bases spanning the gap.

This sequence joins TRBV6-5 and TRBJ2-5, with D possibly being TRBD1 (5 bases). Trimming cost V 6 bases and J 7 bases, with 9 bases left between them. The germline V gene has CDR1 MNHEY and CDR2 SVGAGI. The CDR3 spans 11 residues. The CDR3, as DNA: TGTGCCAGCAGGAACCAGGGGACCCAGTACTTC. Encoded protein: CASRNQGTQYF.

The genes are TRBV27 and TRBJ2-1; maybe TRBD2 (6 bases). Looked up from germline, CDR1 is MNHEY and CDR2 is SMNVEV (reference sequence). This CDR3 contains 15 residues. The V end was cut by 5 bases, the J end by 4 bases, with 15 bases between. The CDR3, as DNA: TGTGCCAGCAGTAGGTCCGGGACTGTATACAATGAGCAGTTCTTC. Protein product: CASSRSGTVYNEQFF.

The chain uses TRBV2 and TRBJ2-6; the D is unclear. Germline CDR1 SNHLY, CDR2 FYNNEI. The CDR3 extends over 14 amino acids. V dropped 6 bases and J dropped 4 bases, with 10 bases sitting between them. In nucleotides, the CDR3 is TGTGCCAGCAGATCACAGTCGGGGGCCAACGTCCTGACTTTC. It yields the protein CASRSQSGANVLTF.

The chain's CDR3 is CASSSGTLNQPQHF. The CDR3, as DNA: TGTGCCAGCAGTTCCGGGACTTTGAATCAGCCCCAGCATTTT. V gene TRBV5-4 combines with J gene TRBJ1-5; possibly TRBD1 for D (5 bases). The germline V and J ends were trimmed by 5 bases and 4 bases, with 13 bases remaining between them. CDR1 and CDR2 from the germline V gene are SGHNT and YYREEE (reference sequence). This CDR3 contains 14 residues.

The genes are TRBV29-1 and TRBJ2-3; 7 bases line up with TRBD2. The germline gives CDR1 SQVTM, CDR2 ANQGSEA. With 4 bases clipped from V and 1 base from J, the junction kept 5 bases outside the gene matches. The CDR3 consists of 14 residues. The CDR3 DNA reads TGCAGCGTTGCTGCTAGCGGAGGCACAGATACGCAGTATTTT. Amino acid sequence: CSVAASGGTDTQYF.

CDR3 sequence: CASSLVSGGSTDTQYF. The CDR3 DNA sequence: TGCGCCAGCAGCTTGGTTAGCGGGGGTTCCACAGATACGCAGTATTTT. The chain carries TRBV5-1 and TRBJ2-3, with 9 bases identical to TRBD2. Germline values: CDR1 SGHRS, CDR2 YFSETQ. V trimming: 0 bases; J trimming: 2 bases; junction bases outside the gene matches: 4. The CDR3 loop spans 16 amino acids.

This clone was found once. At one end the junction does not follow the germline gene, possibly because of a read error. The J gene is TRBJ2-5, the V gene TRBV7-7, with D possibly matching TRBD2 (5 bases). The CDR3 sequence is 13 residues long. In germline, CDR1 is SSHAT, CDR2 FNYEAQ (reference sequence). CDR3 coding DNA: TGTGCTAGCAGCCCATCCCCAGAGGGGACCCAGTACTTC. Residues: CASSPSPEGTQYF.

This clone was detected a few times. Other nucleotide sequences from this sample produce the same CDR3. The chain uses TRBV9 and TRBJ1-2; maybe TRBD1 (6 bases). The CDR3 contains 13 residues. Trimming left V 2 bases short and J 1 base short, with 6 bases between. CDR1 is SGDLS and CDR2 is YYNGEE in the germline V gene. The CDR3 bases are TGTGCCAGCAGCGTGGACAGTAACTATGGCTACACCTTC. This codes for CASSVDSNYGYTF.

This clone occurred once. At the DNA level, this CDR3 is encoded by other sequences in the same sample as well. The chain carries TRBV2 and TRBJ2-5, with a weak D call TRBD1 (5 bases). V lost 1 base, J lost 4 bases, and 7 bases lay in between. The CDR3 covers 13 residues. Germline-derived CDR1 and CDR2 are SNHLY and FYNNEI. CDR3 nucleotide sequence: TGTGCCAGCAGTGAAGGGCAGGGAGAGACCCAGTACTTC. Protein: CASSEGQGETQYF.

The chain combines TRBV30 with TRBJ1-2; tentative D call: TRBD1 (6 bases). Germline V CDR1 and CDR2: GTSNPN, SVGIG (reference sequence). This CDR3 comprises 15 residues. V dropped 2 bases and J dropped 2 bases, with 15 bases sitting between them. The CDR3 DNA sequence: TGTGCCTGGAGTCTACAGGGCTTACCCAACTATGGCTACACCTTC. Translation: CAWSLQGLPNYGYTF.

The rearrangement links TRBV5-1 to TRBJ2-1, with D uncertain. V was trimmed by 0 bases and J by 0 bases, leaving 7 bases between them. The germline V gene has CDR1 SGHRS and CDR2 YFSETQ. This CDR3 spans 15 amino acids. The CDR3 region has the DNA TGCGCCAGCAGCTTGGAGGCAGCCTCCTACAATGAGCAGTTCTTC. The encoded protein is CASSLEAASYNEQFF.